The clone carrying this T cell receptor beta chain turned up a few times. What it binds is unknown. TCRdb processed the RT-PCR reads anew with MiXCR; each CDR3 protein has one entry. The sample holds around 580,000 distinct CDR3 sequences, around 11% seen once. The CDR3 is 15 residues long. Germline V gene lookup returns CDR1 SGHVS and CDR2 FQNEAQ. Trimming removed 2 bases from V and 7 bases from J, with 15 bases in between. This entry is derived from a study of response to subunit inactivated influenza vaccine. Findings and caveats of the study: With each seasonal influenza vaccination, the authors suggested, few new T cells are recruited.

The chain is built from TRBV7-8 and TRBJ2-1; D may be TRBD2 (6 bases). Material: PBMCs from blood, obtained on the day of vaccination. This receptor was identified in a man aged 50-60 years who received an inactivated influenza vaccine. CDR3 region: CASSLNFGTLNEQFF. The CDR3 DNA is TGTGCCAGCAGCTTAAATTTCGGGACTTTAAATGAGCAGTTCTTC.